This TCR beta chain emerged from a study of blood T cell repertoires in COVID-19. The table came from immunoSEQ multiplex PCR; TCRdb's copy has only in-frame clones and leaves some out. The table lists 300,000 to 400,000 clones, more than 90% of them singletons. Shortly before study entry, within 2 weeks, exposed participants had met a COVID-19 case. The CDR3 contains 12 residues. V gave up 2 bases and J gave up 11 bases, with 12 bases separating them. Germline assignment: CDR1 SEHNR and CDR2 FQNEAQ (reference sequence). The clonotype originates from a woman aged 25 to 39 who had been exposed to COVID-19. The chain links TRBV7-9 to TRBJ1-1; weak D call: TRBD1 (5 bases). Sequences were obtained from PBMCs or T cells enriched from blood (not recorded which). The CDR3 reads CASSLTASGAFF. The CDR3 DNA reads TGTGCCAGCAGCTTAACGGCCTCAGGGGCTTTCTTT.